The 21 T cell receptor beta chains listed next were all sequenced from one sample in a study of OX40 agonist ivuxolimab in advanced cancers. Only in-frame clones appear in the TCRdb table, and some are missing; sequencing was by immunoSEQ multiplex PCR. The sample has approximately 94,000 clones, 92% seen once. This sample comprised CD4+ or CD8+ T cells sorted from blood, obtained in a trial of the OX40 agonist ivuxolimab. The receptor source for this set is an adult with an advanced solid tumor such as melanoma, head and neck, liver or kidney cancer.

CDR3 nucleotides: TGTGCCAGCAGTTTATTTGGACAGGGCTATAATTCACCCCTCCACTTT. Protein: CASSLFGQGYNSPLHF. V gene TRBV27 combines with J gene TRBJ1-6; 8 positions match TRBD1. The CDR3 length is 16 residues. With 1 base clipped from V and 3 bases from J, the junction kept 2 bases outside the gene matches. CDR1 is MNHEY, CDR2 SMNVEV, per germline (reference sequence).

The gene calls are TRBV27 and TRBJ2-2, with a weak D call TRBD1 (6 bases). CDR1 and CDR2 (germline): MNHEY, SMNVEV (reference sequence). The CDR3 totals 15 residues. The germline V and J ends were trimmed by 3 bases and 2 bases, with 10 bases remaining between them. DNA of the CDR3: TGTGCCAGCAGTTTTAAGGGACAAAACACCGGGGAGCTGTTTTTT. Its protein product is CASSFKGQNTGELFF.

This clone was found many times. The V and J genes are TRBV27 and TRBJ2-7; TRBD2 aligns across 7 bases. Germline values: CDR1 MNHEY, CDR2 SMNVEV (reference sequence). The CDR3 contains 13 residues. Trimming removed 7 bases from V and 3 bases from J; junction bases left unmatched: 6. CDR3 protein: CASTGGLGYEQYF. In nucleotides, the CDR3 is TGTGCCAGCACAGGCGGACTAGGCTACGAGCAGTACTTC.

J is TRBJ1-5 and V is TRBV19; a possible D gene is TRBD1 (5 bases). The CDR3 runs to 11 residues. V lost 6 bases, J lost 13 bases, and 13 bases lay in between. The germline V gene encodes CDR1 LNHDA and CDR2 SQIVND (reference sequence). This CDR3 is CASSGTPGQHF. In nucleotides, the CDR3 is TGTGCCAGTAGCGGGACTCCGGGACAGCATTTT.

J is TRBJ1-1 and V is TRBV5-4; D unresolved. V was shortened by 4 bases and J by 0 bases, with 7 bases between the two germline ends. CDR3 size: 13 residues. In germline, CDR1 is SGHNT, CDR2 YYREEE (reference sequence). Here the CDR3 reads CASSLGMNTEAFF. The CDR3 nucleotides read TGTGCCAGCAGCCTGGGGATGAACACTGAAGCTTTCTTT.

The sample holds one count of this clone. The chain links TRBV13 to TRBJ2-7; D not certain. V was cut by 1 base and J by 3 bases, with 1 base left in between. The CDR3 sequence is 11 residues long. CDR1 PRHDT and CDR2 FYEKMQ come from the germline V gene (reference sequence). CDR3: CASSLVYEQYF. Here the CDR3 DNA reads TGTGCCAGCAGCTTAGTCTACGAGCAGTACTTC.

V usage is TRBV6-6 and J usage is TRBJ2-7; perhaps TRBD1 as D (5 bases). The ends were cut back, 6 bases at V and 2 bases at J, with 8 bases in the middle. This CDR3 has 12 residues. The germline V gene encodes CDR1 MNHNY and CDR2 SVGAGI (reference sequence). CDR3: CASSMTAYEQYF. The CDR3 DNA reads as TGTGCCAGCAGCATGACAGCCTACGAGCAGTACTTC.

The V call is TRBV11-2, the J call TRBJ1-2; 8 bases agree with TRBD1. V shed 1 base, J shed 4 bases, and the junction held 2 bases outside the gene matches. Germline V CDR1 and CDR2: SGHAT, FQNNGV. This CDR3 is built from 14 residues. CDR3 residues: CASSLGQGSYGYTF. The CDR3, as DNA: TGTGCCAGCAGCTTAGGACAGGGGAGCTATGGCTACACCTTC. The variable domain in full, with the rest retrieved from reference TRBV11-2 and TRBJ1-2, is EAGVAQSPRYKIIEKRQSVAFWCNPISGHATLYWYQQILGQGPKLLIQFQNNGVVDDSQLPKDRFSAERLKGVDSTLKIQPAKLEDSAVYLCASSLGQGSYGYTFGSGTRLTVV.

V is TRBV19 and J is TRBJ2-2; TRBD1 or TRBD2 may be the D gene (5 bases each). The CDR3 spans 13 residues. The germline CDR1 and CDR2 sequences are LNHDA and SQIVND (reference sequence). With 5 bases removed from V and 4 bases from J, the gap between germline ends came to 8 bases. The CDR3 DNA reads as TGTGCCAGTAGTGGGGACGTCACCGGGGAGCTGTTTTTT. The encoded protein is CASSGDVTGELFF.

In this sample, this clone turned up once. The gene calls are TRBV9 and TRBJ2-7; 7 positions match TRBD1. Germline CDR1 and CDR2: SGDLS and YYNGEE. V lost 4 bases, J lost 5 bases, and 6 bases stayed unmatched. The CDR3 is made up of 13 amino acids. The CDR3: CASSKTGFDEQYF. CDR3 DNA: TGTGCCAGCAGCAAGACAGGGTTTGACGAGCAGTACTTC.

This chain connects TRBV11-2 to TRBJ1-6; no definite D call. This CDR3 region has 12 residues. Germline-derived CDR1 and CDR2 are SGHAT and FQNNGV. V was cut by 5 bases and J by 5 bases, with 4 bases left in between. The CDR3 nucleotides read TGTGCCAGCAGCCTTGATAATTCACCCCTCCACTTT. Its translation: CASSLDNSPLHF. Together with reference TRBV11-2 and TRBJ1-6, the CDR3 gives the full variable domain: EAGVAQSPRYKIIEKRQSVAFWCNPISGHATLYWYQQILGQGPKLLIQFQNNGVVDDSQLPKDRFSAERLKGVDSTLKIQPAKLEDSAVYLCASSLDNSPLHFGNGTRLTVT.

There are a few counts of this clone. The chain links TRBV18 to TRBJ2-3; D unclear. Germline-derived CDR1 and CDR2 are KGHSH and LQKENI. The CDR3 runs 13 residues. Trimming left V 3 bases short and J 3 bases short, with 7 bases between. The CDR3 loop is CASSPGLTDTQYF. The CDR3 DNA follows: TGTGCCAGCTCACCGGGCTTGACAGATACGCAGTATTTT.

V gene TRBV19 combines with J gene TRBJ2-7, with 7 bases matching TRBD2. Trimming cost V 5 bases and J 3 bases; bases outside gene matches: 7. The length of the CDR3 is 14 residues. In germline, CDR1 is LNHDA, CDR2 SQIVND (reference sequence). Written as DNA, the CDR3 is TGTGCCAGTAGTCGGGCGGGAGAACACTACGAGCAGTACTTC. Protein product: CASSRAGEHYEQYF.

The chain carries TRBV5-8 and TRBJ1-1; D unresolved. With 0 bases removed from V and 0 bases from J, the gap between germline ends came to 3 bases. CDR1 and CDR2 (germline): SGHTS, YDEGEE. This CDR3 comprises 13 residues. The CDR3 nucleotides are TGTGCCAGCAGCTTGGAATTGAACACTGAAGCTTTCTTT. Translating gives CASSLELNTEAFF.

This chain connects TRBV5-4 to TRBJ2-3; weak D call: TRBD2 (6 bases). The CDR3 consists of 15 residues. The germline V gene encodes CDR1 SGHNT and CDR2 YYREEE (reference sequence). Trimming removed 0 bases at V and 3 bases at J, with 11 bases between. The CDR3 loop is CASSLEAGRTDTQYF. CDR3 DNA: TGTGCCAGCAGCTTGGAGGCGGGAAGGACAGATACGCAGTATTTT.

CDR3: CASSETGNLKNTEAFF. CDR3 bases: TGTGCCAGCAGCGAAACAGGGAACCTAAAGAACACTGAAGCTTTCTTT. This chain connects TRBV9 to TRBJ1-1; maybe TRBD1 (6 bases). CDR1 is SGDLS, CDR2 YYNGEE, per germline. V was trimmed by 3 bases and J by 1 base, leaving 16 bases between them. The CDR3 runs to 16 residues. The variable domain in full, completed from reference TRBV9 and TRBJ1-1, reads DSGVTQTPKHLITATGQRVTLRCSPRSGDLSVYWYQQSLDQGLQFLIQYYNGEERAKGNILERFSAQQFPDLHSELNLSSLELGDSALYFCASSETGNLKNTEAFFGQGTRLTVV.

The J gene is TRBJ2-1, the V gene TRBV9; D may be TRBD1 or TRBD2 (6 bases each). Germline loops: CDR1 SGDLS, CDR2 YYNGEE. Trimming took off 4 bases at V and 9 bases at J, with 14 bases between the two ends. The CDR3 runs 13 residues. CDR3 sequence (DNA): TGTGCCAGCAGCAATTCGGGGGCAGGTGAGCAGTTCTTC. Its protein is CASSNSGAGEQFF.

J is TRBJ2-3 and V is TRBV28, with D tentatively TRBD1 or TRBD2 (6 bases each). Germline V lookup: CDR1 MDHEN, CDR2 SYDVKM. Trimming left V 1 base short and J 1 base short, with 21 bases between. The CDR3 loop spans 19 amino acids. As DNA, the CDR3 is TGTGCCAGCAGTTTATTTATGGCTAACGAGGGGGGTCGCACAGATACGCAGTATTTT. Translated: CASSLFMANEGGRTDTQYF.

This chain connects TRBV28 to TRBJ1-6; TRBD1 matches at 9 bases. The germline gives CDR1 MDHEN, CDR2 SYDVKM. The CDR3 contains 18 residues. Trimming cost V 2 bases and J 4 bases; bases outside gene matches: 9. CDR3 in amino acids: CASSLPGTGSFYNSPLHF. CDR3 nucleotide sequence: TGTGCCAGCAGTTTACCCGGGACAGGGAGTTTTTATAATTCACCCCTCCACTTT. The variable domain in full, completed from reference TRBV28 and TRBJ1-6, reads DVKVTQSSRYLVKRTGEKVFLECVQDMDHENMFWYRQDPGLGLRLIYFSYDVKMKEKGDIPEGYSVSREKKERFSLILESASTNQTSMYLCASSLPGTGSFYNSPLHFGNGTRLTVT.

The chain uses TRBV27 and TRBJ2-1; 11 bases fit TRBD2. The CDR3 sequence is 14 residues long. Germline assignment: CDR1 MNHEY and CDR2 SMNVEV (reference sequence). V shed 6 bases and J 11 bases; nucleotides not matched to a gene: 9. The CDR3 bases are TGTGCCAGCAGCCCCGCCGGGACTAGCGGAAAGCAGTTCTTC. This encodes CASSPAGTSGKQFF.

The rearrangement joins TRBV7-9 to TRBJ2-7; possibly TRBD1 for D (6 bases). This CDR3 is 15 amino acids long. Germline V gene data show CDR1 as SEHNR and CDR2 as FQNEAQ (reference sequence). Deletions cut 6 bases from V and 3 bases from J, with 18 bases between. The CDR3 coding sequence is TGTGCCAGCAGTCCCCCGGGGACATCACGCTACGAGCAGTACTTC. Translating it yields CASSPPGTSRYEQYF.